Below are 31 T cell receptor beta chains sequenced from a single sample in a study of response to subunit inactivated influenza vaccine. Each CDR3 protein is one row after TCRdb ran MiXCR on the RT-PCR reads. The sample lists under 850,000 distinct CDR3 sequences, about 18% seen once, with roughly 11% in the top ten. The material was PBMCs from blood, obtained about 5 days after vaccination. The receptors here all came from a man aged 50 to 60 who received an inactivated influenza vaccine.

The rearrangement links TRBV18 to TRBJ2-7, with 9 bases matching TRBD1. After removal of 6 bases from V and 4 bases from J, the junction contained 7 bases not matched to a gene. The germline V gene encodes CDR1 KGHSH and CDR2 LQKENI. The CDR3 contains 14 residues. The CDR3 reads CASSDTGGKYEQYF. The CDR3 nucleotides read TGTGCCAGCTCGGATACAGGGGGCAAGTACGAGCAGTACTTC.

The chain carries TRBV5-1 and TRBJ2-3, with 8 bases fitting TRBD2. V was clipped by 4 bases and J by 6 bases; unmatched bases: 10. Germline V lookup: CDR1 SGHRS, CDR2 YFSETQ. The CDR3 runs to 15 residues. The CDR3, as DNA: TGCGCCAGCAGCCCCCAGAAGCGGGGGCCGGATACGCAGTATTTT. This sequence encodes CASSPQKRGPDTQYF.

This clonotype has only a few counts. The chain carries TRBV7-2 and TRBJ2-1; 8 nucleotides match TRBD2. V shed 6 bases, J shed 4 bases, and the junction held 5 bases outside the gene matches. The CDR3 has 14 residues. The germline CDR1 and CDR2 sequences are SGHTA and FQGNSA. The CDR3 is CASRPGGGYNEQFF. CDR3 DNA sequence: TGTGCCAGCAGACCCGGGGGGGGATACAATGAGCAGTTCTTC.

The gene calls are TRBV7-6 and TRBJ2-7, with D unresolved. V shed 1 base and J shed 5 bases, with 9 bases lying between them. Per germline, CDR1 SGHVS and CDR2 FNYEAQ. This CDR3 spans 13 amino acids. The CDR3 here is CASSLDDKDEQYF. In DNA form, the CDR3 reads TGTGCCAGCAGCTTAGATGACAAGGACGAGCAGTACTTC. The full variable domain, with the rest looked up from reference TRBV7-6 and TRBJ2-7, is GAGVSQSPRYKVTKRGQDVALRCDPISGHVSLYWYRQALGQGPEFLTYFNYEAQQDKSGLPNDRFSAERPEGSISTLTIQRTEQRDSAMYRCASSLDDKDEQYFGPGTRLTVT.

The chain has TRBV28 and TRBJ1-1; D not certain. Germline V gene data show CDR1 as MDHEN and CDR2 as SYDVKM. Trimming stripped 3 bases from V and 1 base from J, with 15 bases between. This CDR3 is 16 amino acids long. CDR3 amino acids: CASSLVFGIPNTEAFF. Written as DNA, the CDR3 is TGTGCCAGCAGTTTGGTCTTCGGGATTCCGAACACTGAAGCTTTCTTT.

The J gene is TRBJ2-7, the V gene TRBV5-1; D remains unclear. Per germline, CDR1 SGHRS and CDR2 YFSETQ. The ends were cut back, 4 bases at V and 0 bases at J, with 8 bases in the middle. The CDR3 totals 13 residues. CDR3 coding DNA: TGCGCCAGCAGCCCGGACGTCTCCTACGAGCAGTACTTC. Translation: CASSPDVSYEQYF.

The table lists this clonotype with a few counts. The rearrangement links TRBV20-1 to TRBJ2-7; possible D gene TRBD1, 6 bases. Germline V lookup: CDR1 DFQATT, CDR2 SNEGSKA (reference sequence). This CDR3 is built from 14 residues. V was pared by 3 bases and J by 2 bases, with 14 bases between. CDR3 sequence reads: CSARAPRGPYEQYF. In DNA form, the CDR3 reads TGCAGTGCTAGGGCCCCCAGGGGTCCCTACGAGCAGTACTTC.

This clonotype appeared a few times. The chain joins TRBV7-9 to TRBJ2-3; tentatively, D is TRBD1 (5 bases). CDR3 length: 16 amino acids. Trimming took off 7 bases at V and 1 base at J, with 18 bases between the two ends. Germline V gene sequence: CDR1 SEHNR, CDR2 FQNEAQ (reference sequence). The CDR3 reads CASTLTGTLRTDTQYF. The CDR3 region has the DNA TGTGCCAGCACCCTTACAGGAACTTTACGCACAGATACGCAGTATTTT.

CDR3 DNA: TGCGCCAGCAGTACAAGCGGCGCGGCTTTGAATGAGCAGTTCTTC. Translation: CASSTSGAALNEQFF. This chain links TRBV4-3 with TRBJ2-1; D possibly corresponds to TRBD2 (5 bases). The CDR3 totals 15 residues. Germline values: CDR1 LGHNA, CDR2 YSLEER. V lost 6 bases to trimming and J lost 7 bases, with 19 bases between them.

This clonotype was observed many times. V gene TRBV2 combines with J gene TRBJ2-5; a weak D match, TRBD2 (5 bases). The V end lost 4 bases, the J end lost 4 bases, and 13 bases lay between the germline ends. The germline V gene encodes CDR1 SNHLY and CDR2 FYNNEI. CDR3 size: 14 residues. CDR3 sequence reads: CASSGPGRGETQYF. As DNA, the CDR3 is TGTGCCAGCAGTGGACCTGGCCGGGGAGAGACCCAGTACTTC.

This rearrangement joins TRBV12-3 or TRBV12-4 to TRBJ2-4; 7 bases align to TRBD2. Trimming took 4 bases from V and 1 from J; bases not matched to a gene: 7. This CDR3 comprises 16 residues. CDR3 residues: CASSYSWEGAKNIQYF. Written as DNA, the CDR3 is TGTGCCAGCAGTTACTCTTGGGAGGGCGCCAAAAACATTCAGTACTTC.

This clonotype came up a few times. The V and J genes are TRBV20-1 and TRBJ2-1; 12 bases fit TRBD2. Germline V gene lookup returns CDR1 DFQATT and CDR2 SNEGSKA (reference sequence). The CDR3 length is 17 residues. The junction had 16 bases not matched to a gene; V was cut back by 4 bases and J by 9 bases. For the CDR3, the DNA is TGCAGTGCTACGCGCACCGCCTTACTAGCGGGGGGAGGTGAGCAGTTCTTC. Amino acids: CSATRTALLAGGGEQFF.

This clonotype was seen many times. V is TRBV27 and J is TRBJ1-1; D uncertain. The ends were cut back, 0 bases at V and 4 bases at J, with 9 bases in the middle. The CDR3 runs 14 residues. The germline V gene has CDR1 MNHEY and CDR2 SMNVEV (reference sequence). CDR3: CASSLSHRGTEAFF. CDR3 coding DNA: TGTGCCAGCAGTTTATCTCACCGGGGCACTGAAGCTTTCTTT.

This clonotype turned up a few times. The V call is TRBV11-2, the J call TRBJ2-7; weak D call: TRBD1 (6 bases). Germline CDR1 SGHAT, CDR2 FQNNGV. V lost 8 bases to trimming and J lost 4 bases, with 12 bases between them. The CDR3 extends over 12 amino acids. Written as DNA, the CDR3 is TGTGCCAGCGCTAACAGGGTTTACGAGCAGTACTTC. Protein: CASANRVYEQYF.

This clonotype was found a few times. The V gene is TRBV20-1, the J gene TRBJ2-1, with TRBD2 matching over 9 bases. The germline CDR1 and CDR2 sequences are DFQATT and SNEGSKA (reference sequence). The CDR3 sequence is 14 residues long. V was pared by 6 bases and J by 7 bases, with 10 bases of the junction left unmatched. This chain's CDR3 is CSALRGGALNEQFF. CDR3 DNA sequence: TGCAGTGCCCTGCGCGGGGGGGCCTTGAATGAGCAGTTCTTC.

The chain uses TRBV29-1 and TRBJ2-4; D gene unclear. This CDR3 is 12 amino acids long. Trimming pared 0 bases from V and 7 bases from J, leaving 7 bases between. Looked up from germline, CDR1 is SQVTM and CDR2 is ANQGSEA. This chain's CDR3 is CSVEDGSNIQYF. CDR3 nucleotide sequence: TGCAGCGTTGAAGATGGTAGCAACATTCAGTACTTC. The full variable domain, with the rest looked up from reference TRBV29-1 and TRBJ2-4, is SAVISQKPSRDICQRGTSLTIQCQVDSQVTMMFWYRQQPGQSLTLIATANQGSEATYESGFVIDKFPISRPNLTFSTLTVSNMSPEDSSIYLCSVEDGSNIQYFGAGTRLSVL.

This clonotype has just a few counts. The gene calls are TRBV11-1 and TRBJ2-2; 10 nucleotides line up with TRBD1. Per germline, CDR1 SGHAT and CDR2 FQDESV (reference sequence). The CDR3 has 15 residues. With 5 bases clipped from V and 6 bases from J, the junction kept 6 bases outside the gene matches. This CDR3 reads CASSPRTGGSGELFF. CDR3 nucleotides: TGTGCCAGCAGCCCCCGGACAGGGGGGTCCGGGGAGCTGTTTTTT.

This clonotype turned up a few times. This rearrangement joins TRBV7-9 to TRBJ2-7; D is ambiguous. The CDR3 has 13 residues. Germline values: CDR1 SEHNR, CDR2 FQNEAQ (reference sequence). V was shortened by 5 bases and J by 0 bases, with 8 bases between the two germline ends. This chain's CDR3 is CASSAGYSYEQYF. DNA of the CDR3: TGTGCCAGCAGCGCCGGATACTCCTACGAGCAGTACTTC.

This clonotype was observed a handful of times. The chain is built from TRBV27 and TRBJ2-7; 12 positions match TRBD2. The CDR3 sequence is 16 residues long. The germline CDR1 and CDR2 sequences are MNHEY and SMNVEV (reference sequence). The V segment lost 4 bases and the J segment 3 bases; nucleotides outside the gene matches: 7. In DNA form, the CDR3 reads TGTGCCAGCAGTTCATCAGGACTAGCGGGAAACTACGAGCAGTACTTC. Translating it yields CASSSSGLAGNYEQYF.

In this sample, this clonotype turned up a few times. CDR3 in DNA: TGTGCCAGCAGCTTAGGCCCAGGGGGGCACAATGAGCAGTTCTTC. Translating it yields CASSLGPGGHNEQFF. V gene TRBV11-2 combines with J gene TRBJ2-1; TRBD1 is a possible D gene (7 bases). The CDR3 length is 15 residues. The germline gives CDR1 SGHAT, CDR2 FQNNGV. With 1 base removed from V and 5 bases from J, the gap between germline ends came to 12 bases.

In this sample, this clonotype turned up a few times. The chain carries TRBV4-2 and TRBJ1-5; possible D gene TRBD1, 6 bases. Germline CDR1 LGHNA, CDR2 YNFKEQ. V lost 1 base and J lost 2, with 15 bases in between. The CDR3 consists of 17 residues. CDR3 bases: TGTGCCAGCAGCCAAGGGTGGGGGGCTGGGGGCAATCAGCCCCAGCATTTT. Its protein is CASSQGWGAGGNQPQHF.

The V and J genes are TRBV24-1 and TRBJ2-3; 8 bases agree with TRBD2. V was clipped by 3 bases and J by 5 bases; unmatched bases: 6. This CDR3 has 15 amino acids. Germline V gene sequence: CDR1 KGHDR, CDR2 SFDVKD. CDR3 loop: CATSDPREGGDTQYF. In DNA form, the CDR3 reads TGTGCCACCAGTGATCCCCGGGAGGGAGGAGATACGCAGTATTTT.

This clonotype turned up a few times. The chain has TRBV24-1 and TRBJ2-5, with a possible D match to TRBD2 (5 bases). This CDR3 is 13 amino acids long. V lost 2 bases, J lost 5 bases, and 8 bases lay in between. Germline V gene sequence: CDR1 KGHDR, CDR2 SFDVKD. CDR3 sequence reads: CATSDSGWETQYF. The CDR3 coding sequence is TGTGCCACCAGTGATTCGGGGTGGGAGACCCAGTACTTC.

This clonotype was detected ten times or more. The rearrangement joins TRBV29-1 to TRBJ2-7, with D perhaps TRBD1 (5 bases). The CDR3 is 13 residues long. Trimming removed 0 bases from V and 5 bases from J, with 11 bases in between. Germline V gives CDR1 SQVTM, CDR2 ANQGSEA. CDR3 DNA sequence: TGCAGCGTTGAAGATTTGAGCAGGGACGAGCAGTACTTC. It is translated as CSVEDLSRDEQYF.

V gene TRBV20-1 combines with J gene TRBJ2-1; 12 nucleotides align to TRBD2. The V segment lost 6 bases and the J segment 8 bases; nucleotides outside the gene matches: 5. Per the germline V gene, CDR1 is DFQATT and CDR2 is SNEGSKA (reference sequence). The CDR3 sequence is 13 residues long. Here the CDR3 reads CSAPSGGGDEQFF. The CDR3 coding sequence is TGCAGTGCCCCTAGCGGGGGGGGCGATGAGCAGTTCTTC.

Note on this clonotype: A much bigger clone sits one base away, suggesting this may be a read error. CDR3 loop: CSVGAFRDTQYF. CDR3 nucleotide sequence: TGCAGCGTTGGGGCCTTCAGAGATACGCAGTATTTT. This chain connects TRBV29-1 to TRBJ2-3; D uncertain. The CDR3 is 12 amino acids. From germline, CDR1 is SQVTM and CDR2 ANQGSEA. V lost 4 bases, J lost 5 bases, and 10 bases lay in between.

This clonotype has a handful of counts. The V gene is TRBV27, the J gene TRBJ2-7; 7 bases line up with TRBD2. Germline loops: CDR1 MNHEY, CDR2 SMNVEV (reference sequence). The junction had 2 bases not matched to a gene; V was cut back by 6 bases and J by 0 bases. The CDR3 spans 13 residues. The CDR3 bases are TGTGCCAGCAGCGGGAGGAGCTCCTACGAGCAGTACTTC. Translation: CASSGRSSYEQYF.

The sample holds a few counts of this clonotype. The V and J genes are TRBV20-1 and TRBJ2-7; 8 bases match TRBD2. The V segment lost 7 bases and the J segment 3 bases; nucleotides outside the gene matches: 11. This CDR3 spans 14 amino acids. Germline V CDR1 and CDR2: DFQATT, SNEGSKA (reference sequence). CDR3: CSVRGGFGSYEQYF. In nucleotides, the CDR3 is TGCAGTGTCCGCGGGGGGTTTGGGAGCTACGAGCAGTACTTC.

This clonotype appeared a single time. In nucleotides, the CDR3 is TGTGCCATCAGTGACAGAGGACAGCCCCAGCATTTT. Its protein is CAISDRGQPQHF. This sequence joins TRBV10-3 and TRBJ1-5; D not resolved. CDR3 length: 12 amino acids. Germline V gives CDR1 ENHRY, CDR2 SYGVKD. V was clipped by 3 bases and J by 7 bases, with 7 bases between them.

This clonotype was counted between two and nine times. The chain carries TRBV4-2 and TRBJ2-2, with D tentatively TRBD1 or TRBD2 (6 bases each). Germline assignment: CDR1 LGHNA and CDR2 YNFKEQ. Between the trimmed V and J ends, which lost 1 base and 6 bases, there was a span of 12 bases. The CDR3 spans 15 residues. The CDR3 sequence: CASSQATGAAGELFF. CDR3 coding DNA: TGTGCCAGCAGCCAAGCAACGGGGGCTGCCGGGGAGCTGTTTTTT.

A few counts support this clonotype. The CDR3 DNA reads TGCGCCAGCAGCTTTAGTTCCGGGACTAACTACAATGAGCAGTTCTTC. This gives the protein CASSFSSGTNYNEQFF. The chain has TRBV5-1 and TRBJ2-1, with TRBD2 matching 7 bases. This CDR3 has 16 residues. CDR1 and CDR2 from the germline V gene are SGHRS and YFSETQ. Unmatched junction bases numbered 8, after V lost 2 bases and J lost 3 bases.